The source of this TCR beta chain is a study of blood T cell repertoires in COVID-19 (dated by TCRdb to 2020 to 2021). About the study as a whole: The collaborator samples originated in the United States, Italy and Spain and spanned the acute and convalescent phases of COVID-19. The repertoires were released in a freely available public database meant as a resource for research on the immune response to SARS-CoV-2. Nearly every sample came with metadata listing a de-identified subject ID, COVID-19 status, age in years and sex. Where HLA class I and class II types were available, the types were taken from metadata supplied by the sample provider, not from assay-based typing. The material from the prospective study consisted of cDNA or gDNA derived from T cells, B-cell-depleted T cells, or PBMCs. The samples were drawn from the first 160 participants of the ongoing ImmuneRACE study and from some 1,300 subjects provided by 6 global collaborators. Subjects who had been exposed to COVID-19, were actively infected with it, or had recovered from it provided the deeply sampled blood TCRbeta repertoires that made up the dataset.

The germline V and J ends show losses of 0 bases and 4 bases respectively, and no gene match explains 6 bases of the junction. Reading from cysteine to phenylalanine, the CDR3 counts 15 amino acids. Only CDR3 DNA is held: 45 bases, read in frame from base 1. The germline V gene sets CDR1 to SGDLS and CDR2 to YYNGEE. Collaborating institutions collected whole blood in K2EDTA tubes following their own protocols. Collaborator samples were shipped for TCRbeta analysis as frozen whole blood, isolated PBMCs, or DNA extracted from either sample type. Overall study outcomes, separate from this receptor: The amount of clinical and demographic metadata varied by source and participant and was provided uncurated.

This clone was detected only a few times. Its cognate antigen has yet to be identified. No clone much larger than this one lies a single base away; base qualities are absent. TCRbeta CDR3 regions were amplified from genomic DNA using the immunoSEQ Assay, a bias-controlled multiplex PCR. The published analysis was carried out like this. The number of nucleated cells in each sample was estimated by amplification of reference gene primers within the assay. To quantify the absolute abundance of each unique TCRbeta CDR3 rearrangement, sequence reads were collapsed and filtered. For each sample, productive Simpson clonality was calculated as the square root of Simpson's diversity index across productive rearrangements. TCRdb retrieved this table from immuneACCESS and kept in-frame rearrangements only. Not all clones are present; in checked studies, unresolved V genes account for under half, and no reason is known for the remainder. Clonal size and the V and J genes are those of that table, whereas D and trimming came from the DNA. This sample has some 120,000 clones in its table, and less than 85% of those were observed once. The ten largest clonotypes hold around 2.3% of the sample.

This clonotype was sampled from a man between 25 and 39 years old with acute or convalescent COVID-19. Sequencing was performed on peripheral blood. The V gene is TRBV9 and the J gene is TRBJ2-5; TRBD1 matches 7 bases in the middle. The CDR3 here reads CASSVAGQEVETQYF. The DNA reads TGTGCCAGCAGCGTAGCCGGACAGGAGGTAGAGACCCAGTACTTC.